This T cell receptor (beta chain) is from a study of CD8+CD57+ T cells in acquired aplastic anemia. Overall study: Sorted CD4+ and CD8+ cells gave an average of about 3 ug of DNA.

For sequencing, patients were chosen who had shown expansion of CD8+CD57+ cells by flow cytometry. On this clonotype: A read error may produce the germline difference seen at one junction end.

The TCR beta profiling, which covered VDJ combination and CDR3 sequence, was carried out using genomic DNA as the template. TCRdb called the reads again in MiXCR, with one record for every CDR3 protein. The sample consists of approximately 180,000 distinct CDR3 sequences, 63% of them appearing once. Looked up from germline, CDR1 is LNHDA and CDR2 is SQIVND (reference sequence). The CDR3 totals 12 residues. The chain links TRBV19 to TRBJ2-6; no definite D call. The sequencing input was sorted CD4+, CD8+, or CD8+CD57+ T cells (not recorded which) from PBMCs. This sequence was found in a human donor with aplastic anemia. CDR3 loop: CASSFEMNTEAF. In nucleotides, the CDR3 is TGTGCCAGTAGCTTCGAGATGAACACTGAAGCTTTC.